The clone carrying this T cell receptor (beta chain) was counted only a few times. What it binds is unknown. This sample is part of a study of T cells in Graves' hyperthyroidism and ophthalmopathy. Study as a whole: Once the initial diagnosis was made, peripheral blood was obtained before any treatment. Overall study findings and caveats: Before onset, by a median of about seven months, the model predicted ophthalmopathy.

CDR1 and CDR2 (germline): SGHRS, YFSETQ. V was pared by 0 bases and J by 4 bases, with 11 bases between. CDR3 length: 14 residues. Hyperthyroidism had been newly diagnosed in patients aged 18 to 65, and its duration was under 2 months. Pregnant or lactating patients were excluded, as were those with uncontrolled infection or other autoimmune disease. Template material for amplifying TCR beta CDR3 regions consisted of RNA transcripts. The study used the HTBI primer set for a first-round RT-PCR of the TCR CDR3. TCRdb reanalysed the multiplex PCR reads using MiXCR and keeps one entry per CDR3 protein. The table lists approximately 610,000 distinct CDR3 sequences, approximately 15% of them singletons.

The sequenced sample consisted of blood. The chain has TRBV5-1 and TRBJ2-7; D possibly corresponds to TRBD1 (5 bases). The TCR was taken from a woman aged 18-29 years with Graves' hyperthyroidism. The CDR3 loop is CASSLAGMVYEQYF. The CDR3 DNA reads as TGCGCCAGCAGCTTGGCAGGGATGGTATACGAGCAGTACTTC.